Listed here is a single T cell receptor (beta chain). The antigen is unknown. The data belong to a study of T cells after yellow fever vaccination. Findings and limits, study-wide: The secondary response was weaker, and its peak arrived faster, on day 5 versus 15.

From germline, CDR1 is SGHRS and CDR2 YFSETQ. CDR3 size: 16 residues. Between the trimmed V and J ends, which lost 0 bases and 2 bases, there was a span of 13 bases. Each CDR3 protein is one row after TCRdb ran MiXCR on the 5' RACE reads. The repertoire holds under 300,000 distinct CDR3 sequences, with about 7% as singletons. The chain is built from TRBV5-1 and TRBJ2-3; D uncertain. The sample in question was CD4+ T cells sorted from PBMCs, obtained 15 days after the yellow fever booster vaccination. This clonotype was obtained from a man in his thirties or forties who received the YFV17D yellow fever vaccine. The CDR3 spells CASSLAGARFTDTQYF. DNA for the CDR3: TGCGCCAGCAGCTTGGCTGGAGCGAGATTCACAGATACGCAGTATTTT. The full variable domain, its missing parts supplied by reference TRBV5-1 and TRBJ2-3, is KAGVTQTPRYLIKTRGQQVTLSCSPISGHRSVSWYQQTPGQGLQFLFEYFSETQRNKGNFPGRFSGRQFSNSRSEMNVSTLELGDSALYLCASSLAGARFTDTQYFGPGTRLTVL.